The subject of this entry is one T cell receptor (beta chain). Sequencing was performed with immunoSEQ multiplex PCR; in TCRdb, only in-frame clones are kept and a portion is missing. The sample lists 30,000 to 35,000 clones; approximately 91% were seen once. This entry belongs to a study of a mutant IDH1 vaccine in newly diagnosed glioma. Study-wide context: Treatment recipients were approximately 62% male and about 40% female, and their mean age was 40.4 years.

Time point noted: baseline, week 1 (first vaccination visit). This sample's treatment: pre-vaccination baseline after standard-of-care therapy. This CDR3 region has 13 residues. The V gene's germline CDR1 is SQVTM and CDR2 ANQGSEA. V was pared by 5 bases and J by 1 base, with 8 bases between. Material: PBMCs, obtained from a glioma patient treated with radiotherapy, temozolomide or both. The genes are TRBV29-1 and TRBJ2-2; D uncertain. The TCR was taken from a woman aged 40 to 50 with glioma. The CDR3 DNA reads TGCAGCGTTATCAACTGGAACACCGGGGAGCTGTTTTTT. Its protein product is CSVINWNTGELFF.